This T cell receptor beta chain was identified during a study of blood T cell repertoires in COVID-19. Background on the study: Acute and convalescent COVID-19 samples came from the United States, Italy and Spain.

Germline CDR1 MRHNA, CDR2 SNTAGT. V shed 6 bases, J shed 5 bases, and the junction held 3 bases outside the gene matches. The CDR3 totals 13 residues. Produced via immunoSEQ multiplex PCR; TCRdb's table is partial and in-frame only. The data contain about 51,000 clones, approximately 89% of them singletons. Sample: peripheral blood. The source of this sequence is a man aged 50 or older with acute or convalescent COVID-19. The V and J genes are TRBV6-4 and TRBJ2-1; 8 nucleotides match TRBD1. For the CDR3, the DNA is TGTGCCAGCAGCTCGACAGGGGACAATGAGCAGTTCTTC. Translating it yields CASSSTGDNEQFF.